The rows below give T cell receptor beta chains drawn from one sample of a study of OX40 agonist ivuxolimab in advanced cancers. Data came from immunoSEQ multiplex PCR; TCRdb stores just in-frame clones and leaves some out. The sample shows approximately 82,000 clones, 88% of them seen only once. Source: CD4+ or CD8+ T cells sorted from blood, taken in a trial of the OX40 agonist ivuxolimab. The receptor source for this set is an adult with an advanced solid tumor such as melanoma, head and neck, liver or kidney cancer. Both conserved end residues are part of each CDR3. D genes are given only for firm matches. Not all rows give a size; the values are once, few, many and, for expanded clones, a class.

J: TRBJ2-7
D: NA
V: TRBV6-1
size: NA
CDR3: CASTEGRGLIYEQYF
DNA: TGTGCCAGCACCGAAGGGAGGGGGCTGATCTACGAGCAGTACTTC

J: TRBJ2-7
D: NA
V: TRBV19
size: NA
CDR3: CASTKTGSYEQYF
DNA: TGTGCCAGTACCAAAACAGGGTCCTACGAGCAGTACTTC

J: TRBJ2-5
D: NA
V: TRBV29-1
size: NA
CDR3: CSARGGVETQYF
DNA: TGCAGCGCACGAGGGGGAGTGGAGACCCAGTACTTC

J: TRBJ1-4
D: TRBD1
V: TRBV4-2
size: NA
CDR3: CASSQDFGQGNEKLFF
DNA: TGTGCCAGCAGCCAAGATTTTGGACAGGGAAATGAAAAACTGTTTTTT

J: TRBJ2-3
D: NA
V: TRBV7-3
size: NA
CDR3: CASSLTAWGGTIGTDTQYF
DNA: TGTGCCAGCAGCTTAACGGCGTGGGGAGGGACAATCGGCACAGATACGCAGTATTTT

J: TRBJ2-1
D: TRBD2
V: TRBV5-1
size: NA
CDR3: CASSLGLAMYNEQFF
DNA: TGCGCCAGCAGCTTAGGACTAGCGATGTACAATGAGCAGTTCTTC

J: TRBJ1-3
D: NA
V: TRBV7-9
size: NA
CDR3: CASRKDSAGNTIYF
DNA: TGTGCCAGCAGAAAGGACAGCGCTGGAAACACCATATATTTT

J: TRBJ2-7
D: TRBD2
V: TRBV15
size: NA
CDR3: CATGKLAGGVYEQYF
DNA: TGTGCCACCGGAAAACTAGCGGGAGGTGTCTACGAGCAGTACTTC

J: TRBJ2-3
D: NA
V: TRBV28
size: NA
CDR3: CASRNTGTDTQYF
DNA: TGTGCCAGCAGGAATACAGGGACAGATACGCAGTATTTT

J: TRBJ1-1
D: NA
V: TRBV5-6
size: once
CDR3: CASSYRGVLDTEAFF
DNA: TGTGCCAGCAGTTACCGAGGAGTTCTGGACACTGAAGCTTTCTTT

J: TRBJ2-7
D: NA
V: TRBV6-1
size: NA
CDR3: CASSLNLEQYF
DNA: TGTGCCAGCAGCCTTAATTTGGAGCAGTACTTC

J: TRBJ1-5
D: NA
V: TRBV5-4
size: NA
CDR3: CASSLYLSQPQHF
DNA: TGTGCCAGCAGCTTGTATCTCTCTCAGCCCCAGCATTTT

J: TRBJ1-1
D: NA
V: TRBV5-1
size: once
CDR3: CASSLANNMNTEAFF
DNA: TGCGCCAGCAGCTTGGCCAACAACATGAACACTGAAGCTTTCTTT

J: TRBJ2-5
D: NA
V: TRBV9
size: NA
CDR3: CASSSMGTPEETQYF
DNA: TGTGCCAGCAGCTCAATGGGGACACCGGAAGAGACCCAGTACTTC

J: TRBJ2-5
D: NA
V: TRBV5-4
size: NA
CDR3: CASSPTLAENQETQYF
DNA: TGTGCCAGCAGCCCAACCTTAGCGGAGAACCAAGAGACCCAGTACTTC

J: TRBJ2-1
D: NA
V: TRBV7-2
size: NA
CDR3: CASSLGRGYSYNEQFF
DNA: TGTGCCAGCAGCCTGGGGCGGGGCTACTCCTACAATGAGCAGTTCTTC

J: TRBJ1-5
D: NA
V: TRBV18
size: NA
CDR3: CASSHNREGSPQHF
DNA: TGTGCCAGCTCACATAACAGGGAGGGGTCGCCCCAGCATTTT

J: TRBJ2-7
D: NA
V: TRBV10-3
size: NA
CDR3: CAISQGEEYEQYF
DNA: TGTGCCATCAGTCAGGGGGAGGAGTACGAGCAGTACTTC

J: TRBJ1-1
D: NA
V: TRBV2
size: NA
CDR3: CASSEETGGTEAFF
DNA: TGTGCCAGCAGTGAGGAAACAGGTGGTACTGAAGCTTTCTTT

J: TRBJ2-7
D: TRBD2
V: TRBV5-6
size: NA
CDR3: CASSLDSSGRAGSYEQYF
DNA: TGTGCCAGCAGCTTGGACAGCAGCGGGAGGGCCGGGTCCTACGAGCAGTACTTC

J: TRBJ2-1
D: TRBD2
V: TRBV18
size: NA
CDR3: CASGLAGGGNEQFF
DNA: TGTGCCTCCGGACTAGCGGGAGGGGGCAATGAGCAGTTCTTC

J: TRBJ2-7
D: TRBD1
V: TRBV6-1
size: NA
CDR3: CASSVDRDPYEQYF
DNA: TGTGCCAGCAGCGTAGACAGGGACCCCTACGAGCAGTACTTC